This TCR beta chain was captured by sequencing in a study of T cells in tumors after PD-1 blockade. Study details: Prior checkpoint blockade, systemic immunosuppressant use, or anti-cancer therapy within 4 weeks excluded patients. Study observations and caveats: Some novel exhausted tumor clones appeared in pre-treatment blood, suggesting peripheral recruitment.

The CDR3 covers 15 residues. Germline CDR1 LNHDA, CDR2 SQIVND (reference sequence). The V end lost 0 bases, the J end lost 1 base, and 4 bases lay between the germline ends. Here immunoSEQ multiplex PCR was the method, and the copy in TCRdb shows in-frame clones only, minus some. Of tens of thousands of clones detected, around 80% appear once; the ten largest clones hold about an eighth. A word on this clone: What it recognizes is unknown.

Sequencing used PBMCs, obtained before anti-PD-1 treatment. The chain recombines TRBV19 with TRBJ2-6; D ambiguous. The source of this sequence is a human donor with basal cell carcinoma. In DNA form, the CDR3 reads TGTGCCAGTAGTATAGACAGGTCTGGGGCCAACGTCCTGACTTTC. This encodes CASSIDRSGANVLTF.